A selection of T cell receptor beta chains follows, all from one sample in a study of identical twins. TCRdb reprocessed the 5' RACE reads via MiXCR and lists one record per CDR3 protein. The sample lists 690,000 or so distinct CDR3 sequences, 8.5% to 9.5% occurring once. These data were likewise used in another study, on yellow fever vaccine responses in identical twins.

The sequenced sample was PBMCs. The receptors stem from a woman aged 18-29 years in good health. Both conserved end residues are part of each CDR3. Size tells how often a clone was seen (once, few, many) or the class of an expanded clone, and some rows leave it out.

j_call	v_call	clone_size	cdr3_aa
TRBJ2-1	TRBV6-2/TRBV6-3	few	CASKPGVPNEQFF
TRBJ2-7	TRBV20-1	-	CSAREGLVGQPYEQYF
TRBJ2-2	TRBV9	few	CASSPNPNTGELFF
TRBJ2-1	TRBV14	few	CASSQDLPGQGGEQFF
TRBJ2-5	TRBV11-2	few	CASSEQFNQETQYF
TRBJ2-2	TRBV5-1	few	CASSLPSGRTAGELFF
TRBJ2-1	TRBV20-1	-	CSARIGAGGSYNEQFF
TRBJ2-1	TRBV11-1	-	CASSPPRTSGSRVNEQFF
TRBJ2-2	TRBV11-1	-	CASSLGSGRLKANTGELFF
TRBJ1-5	TRBV12-3/TRBV12-4	many	CASSLRGSQPQHF
TRBJ2-2	TRBV18	few	CASSPPGRNANTGELFF
TRBJ2-7	TRBV7-9	-	CAIRLTAAYEQYF
TRBJ1-1	TRBV6-2/TRBV6-3	-	CASSDQGGSTEAFF
TRBJ2-2	TRBV12-3/TRBV12-4	many	CASSTRQGLTGELFF
TRBJ2-3	TRBV6-5	-	CASSYGRTALSERSMSQYF
TRBJ2-3	TRBV7-3	many	CASSRDYSPSTDTQYF
TRBJ2-4	TRBV20-1	few	CSAPTASGRNIQYF
TRBJ2-7	TRBV6-1	-	CASRRQVQAFYEQYF
TRBJ2-7	TRBV5-1	-	CASSLELASYEQYF
TRBJ1-2	TRBV7-9	few	CASSLLGWYYGYTF
TRBJ1-1	TRBV15	-	CATSTPGGDTEAFF
TRBJ2-7	TRBV24-1	few	CATSDFPGEVQYF
TRBJ2-5	TRBV7-8	-	CASSLAWTSGRSHQETQYF
TRBJ2-3	TRBV12-3/TRBV12-4	-	CASRGLAGENTQYF
TRBJ2-1	TRBV15	many	CATSRDVGQLNEQFF
TRBJ2-3	TRBV7-2	few	CASSFVEAPDTQYF
TRBJ1-2	TRBV27	-	CASWGQANYGYTF
TRBJ2-1	TRBV25-1	few	CASRGQDYNEQFF
TRBJ2-1	TRBV11-1	-	CASSPEPLANEQFF
TRBJ2-3	TRBV5-1	-	CASTQTGGPRDTQYF
TRBJ2-2	TRBV11-2	-	CASSLDLGLALAGELFF
TRBJ2-1	TRBV29-1	many	CSVELAFNEQFF
TRBJ2-2	TRBV7-9	-	CASSPTETTGELFF
TRBJ2-7	TRBV7-2	few	CASSLSSGGRSYEQYF
TRBJ2-5	TRBV6-1	-	CASRTSGLVKTQYF
TRBJ2-1	TRBV27	many	CASSRFGTSGTSYNEQFF
TRBJ2-1	TRBV7-9	-	CASSGLAREINEQFF